One and the same sample provided the 13 T cell receptor beta chains below, sequenced in a study of patients and donors after allogeneic stem cell transplantation. TCRdb used MiXCR to reprocess the RT-PCR reads, holding one entry per CDR3 protein. This sample yields tens of thousands of distinct CDR3 sequences, of which less than 30% are seen a single time; less than 30% belongs to the top ten. Sequenced material: blood, either unsorted or a sorted T cell fraction (not recorded which). The receptors were gathered from a human donor who was either an allogeneic HSCT recipient or a stem cell or donor lymphocyte infusion donor (not recorded which). It is not recorded whose cells these are; they may come from a transplant donor.

This clonotype has a count of ten or more. The V call is TRBV7-6, the J call TRBJ2-3; 9 bases are shared with TRBD1. The junction had 12 bases not matched to a gene; V was cut back by 0 bases and J by 5 bases. This CDR3 region has 18 residues. The V gene's germline CDR1 is SGHVS and CDR2 FNYEAQ. CDR3 coding DNA: TGTGCCAGCAGCTTAGCTGGGTACGGGACAGGGATGGGAGATACGCAGTATTTT. Its protein product is CASSLAGYGTGMGDTQYF. The full variable domain, with the rest looked up from reference TRBV7-6 and TRBJ2-3, is GAGVSQSPRYKVTKRGQDVALRCDPISGHVSLYWYRQALGQGPEFLTYFNYEAQQDKSGLPNDRFSAERPEGSISTLTIQRTEQRDSAMYRCASSLAGYGTGMGDTQYFGPGTRLTVL.

Only a few counts were recorded for this clonotype. This chain uses TRBV5-8 with TRBJ1-4; 10 bases agree with TRBD1. CDR1 and CDR2 (germline): SGHTS, YDEGEE. The trim removed 6 bases at V and 11 bases at J, leaving 10 bases unmatched. This CDR3 has 14 amino acids. CDR3 amino acids: CASTRGDRGPKLFF. As DNA, the CDR3 is TGTGCCAGCACCCGAGGTGACAGGGGGCCCAAACTGTTTTTT.

The V gene is TRBV19, the J gene TRBJ2-4, with 7 bases identical to TRBD1. Germline V lookup: CDR1 LNHDA, CDR2 SQIVND (reference sequence). The CDR3 loop spans 12 amino acids. Germline trimming cut 8 bases from V and 8 bases from J; bases unmatched to any gene: 6. The CDR3 DNA reads as TGTGCCAGTGCAGACAGGGTTGACATTCAGTACTTC. Translating gives CASADRVDIQYF.

This sequence joins TRBV2 and TRBJ1-5; 8 bases align to TRBD1. The CDR3 has 12 residues. CDR1 SNHLY and CDR2 FYNNEI come from the germline V gene. Trimming removed 7 bases from V and 10 bases from J; junction bases left unmatched: 6. The CDR3 DNA reads as TGTGCCAGCAACAGGGGGAGTGTCCCCCAGCATTTT. Translation gives CASNRGSVPQHF. Full variable domain (missing parts from reference TRBV2 and TRBJ1-5): EPEVTQTPSHQVTQMGQEVILRCVPISNHLYFYWYRQILGQKVEFLVSFYNNEISEKSEIFDDQFSVERPDGSNFTLKIRSTKLEDSAMYFCASNRGSVPQHFGDGTRLSIL.

This chain links TRBV5-1 with TRBJ1-2, with 9 bases matching TRBD1. The V gene's germline CDR1 is SGHRS and CDR2 YFSETQ. The junction had 4 bases not matched to a gene; V was cut back by 4 bases and J by 6 bases. This CDR3 has 13 amino acids. CDR3 DNA sequence: TGCGCCAGCAGCCGGGGGACAGGGAATGGCTACACCTTC. Its translation: CASSRGTGNGYTF.

The table lists this clonotype with many counts. The chain employs TRBV25-1 and TRBJ1-6; D ambiguous. With 4 bases removed from V and 10 bases from J, the gap between germline ends came to 14 bases. CDR1 and CDR2 from the germline V gene are MGHDK and SYGVNS. The CDR3 is made up of 14 amino acids. In DNA form, the CDR3 reads TGTGCCAGCAGTGGGACGGGGTCACGCTCACCCCTCCACTTT. Encoded protein: CASSGTGSRSPLHF.

This clonotype was observed a handful of times. This sequence joins TRBV7-3 and TRBJ2-3; D is uncertain. CDR3 length equals 15 residues. CDR1 is SGHTA and CDR2 is FQGTGA in the germline V gene. V was clipped by 2 bases and J by 2 bases, with 11 bases between them. As DNA, the CDR3 is TGTGCCAGCAGCTTAGTAGTTTCGGTCACAGATACGCAGTATTTT. As protein: CASSLVVSVTDTQYF.

This rearrangement joins TRBV5-6 to TRBJ1-1, with no clear D. Trimming removed 2 bases from V and 4 bases from J, with 9 bases in between. CDR1 and CDR2 from the germline V gene are SGHDT and YYEEEE. This CDR3 is 13 amino acids long. CDR3 sequence: CASSFSEATEAFF. CDR3 in DNA: TGTGCCAGCAGCTTCAGTGAGGCCACTGAAGCTTTCTTT.

This clonotype came up a few times. The chain is built from TRBV12-3 or TRBV12-4 and TRBJ2-2; D not certain. There are 15 residues in the CDR3. V dropped 3 bases and J dropped 1 base, with 9 bases sitting between them. CDR3 loop: CASSFPTKNTGELFF. DNA for the CDR3: TGTGCCAGCAGTTTTCCGACCAAGAACACCGGGGAGCTGTTTTTT.

The chain uses TRBV9 and TRBJ2-5, with D possibly matching TRBD2 (5 bases). The V gene's germline CDR1 is SGDLS and CDR2 YYNGEE. V was trimmed by 4 bases and J by 1 base, leaving 11 bases between them. The CDR3 contains 14 residues. CDR3 DNA: TGTGCCAGCAGCCGGGGAATGAGCCAAGAGACCCAGTACTTC. Translating gives CASSRGMSQETQYF.

This clonotype was seen repeatedly, ten times or more. The chain uses TRBV20-1 and TRBJ2-1; D tentatively fits TRBD1 or TRBD2 (5 bases each). The CDR3 covers 15 residues. Germline-derived CDR1 and CDR2 are DFQATT and SNEGSKA (reference sequence). V lost 1 base and J 4 bases, leaving 14 bases between the germline ends. CDR3 sequence reads: CSARGGRDRYNEQFF. For the CDR3, the DNA is TGCAGTGCTAGAGGGGGCCGGGACCGATACAATGAGCAGTTCTTC.

This clonotype has just a few counts. This sequence joins TRBV12-3 or TRBV12-4 and TRBJ2-2, with 9 nucleotides matching TRBD1. V shed 5 bases and J 4 bases; nucleotides not matched to a gene: 8. The CDR3 is 16 amino acids. The DNA for the CDR3 is TGTGCCAGCAGTGAGACGGTGACAGGGGGCACCGGGGAGCTGTTTTTT. Protein product: CASSETVTGGTGELFF.

This clonotype was seen only a few times. The V gene is TRBV5-1, the J gene TRBJ2-1; 7 nucleotides match TRBD2. The CDR3 totals 15 residues. Per the germline V gene, CDR1 is SGHRS and CDR2 is YFSETQ. Unmatched junction bases numbered 2, after V lost 0 bases and J lost 2 bases. The CDR3 DNA reads TGCGCCAGCAGCTTGGGGCTAGCGGCCTACAATGAGCAGTTCTTC. Amino acid sequence: CASSLGLAAYNEQFF.